These 5 T cell receptor beta chains share one sample of origin, sequenced in a study of shared clonotypes between healthy human individuals. The protocol was immunoSEQ multiplex PCR, while the TCRdb copy is restricted to in-frame clones and leaves out a portion. In the table there are 2 million to 2.5 million clones, more than 90% of which are singletons. The sequenced sample consisted of naive CD4+ T cells sorted from blood. Subset in this sample: CD45RA+ positively selected. These receptors originate from a man aged 18-30 years in good health.

About this clone itself: The germline gene is not matched at one end of the junction; a read error may be the cause. This rearrangement joins TRBV2 to TRBJ1-3; the D is unclear. The CDR3 runs to 13 residues. The germline V gene encodes CDR1 SNHLY and CDR2 FYNNEI. CDR3 sequence (DNA): TGTGGCAGCGGGCCCACGAGGGGAAACACCATATATTTT. Encoded protein: CGSGPTRGNTIYF.

This chain joins TRBV5-1 and TRBJ2-3; D uncertain. This CDR3 is 14 amino acids long. Looked up from germline, CDR1 is SGHRS and CDR2 is YFSETQ. V was trimmed by 4 bases and J by 8 bases, leaving 17 bases between them. CDR3 sequence (DNA): TGCGCCAGCAGCCCTGACGCTTCACAGACTACGCAGTATTTT. This gives the protein CASSPDASQTTQYF.

The chain links TRBV10-1 to TRBJ1-1; D unresolved. Germline CDR1 WNHNN, CDR2 SYGVQD (reference sequence). V shed 5 bases and J shed 1 base, with 8 bases lying between them. This CDR3 is built from 13 residues. The CDR3 spells CASSPAGNTEAFF. The DNA for the CDR3 is TGCGCCAGCAGTCCTGCAGGGAACACTGAAGCTTTCTTT.

V usage is TRBV5-4 and J usage is TRBJ1-3; no firm D call. Trimming shortened V by 1 base and J by 1 base, and 3 bases separated the two germline ends. The germline V gene has CDR1 SGHNT and CDR2 YYREEE (reference sequence). The CDR3 runs 13 residues. The CDR3 bases are TGTGCCAGCAGCTTGCGGTCTGGAAACACCATATATTTT. Translated, it gives CASSLRSGNTIYF.

The rearrangement joins TRBV6-5 to TRBJ1-2, with D hard to call. The length of the CDR3 is 13 residues. Trimming took off 0 bases at V and 3 bases at J, with 5 bases between the two ends. The germline V gene encodes CDR1 MNHEY and CDR2 SVGAGI. The CDR3 region is CASSYSFHYGYTF. CDR3 coding DNA: TGTGCCAGCAGTTACTCGTTCCACTATGGCTACACCTTC.